The clone carrying this TCR beta chain has a single count. Its antigen remains unknown. The data originate from a study of T cell repertoires in cytomegalovirus infection. Study-level findings and limits: HLA-C-restricted, CMV-specific TCR beta clonotypes were dominant ex vivo.

The germline gives CDR1 MNHNY, CDR2 SVGAGI (reference sequence). The CDR3 totals 14 residues. Trimming shortened V by 0 bases and J by 6 bases, and 12 bases separated the two germline ends. TCRdb reprocessed the reads via MiXCR and lists one record per CDR3 protein. The top ten hold 15% to 20% of the sample, which has hundreds of thousands of distinct CDR3 sequences, roughly 30% seen once. The TCR comes from a human donor in good health (CMV status not recorded). Some clones in this sample may be carry-over from other donors' samples. Source: cultured PBMCs, taken from culture after CMV antigen stimulation. The V call is TRBV6-6, the J call TRBJ2-7, with no clear D. CDR3 DNA: TGTGCCAGCAGTTACTCGGCCCCTCTGAGCGAGCAGTACTTC. Translation: CASSYSAPLSEQYF.